Listed below are T cell receptor beta chains from one sample, sequenced in a study of blood T cell repertoires in COVID-19. The repertoire was sequenced with immunoSEQ multiplex PCR; TCRdb's copy has only in-frame clones and lacks some. The sample consists of 9,200 or so clones, approximately 87% of them appearing once. The sequenced sample consisted of peripheral blood. Receptors originate from a man in his 60s with acute or convalescent COVID-19. Each CDR3 is given with its conserved first and last residue. D genes are given only for firm matches. Some rows have no size entry. The others give once, few or many, or a class for an expanded clone.

j_call v_call d_call cdr3_length clone_size cdr3_aa cdr3_nt
TRBJ1-1 TRBV10-1 NA 13 NA CASPAQYHTEAFF TGCGCCAGCCCCGCCCAGTACCACACTGAAGCTTTCTTT
TRBJ2-7 TRBV7-9 NA 18 NA CASSPLPGRAGNSYEQYF TGTGCCAGCAGCCCCCTCCCCGGCAGGGCTGGAAATTCCTACGAGCAGTACTTC
TRBJ1-1 TRBV5-1 TRBD1 14 NA CASSSSGTATEAFF TGCGCCAGCAGCTCTTCCGGGACAGCGACTGAAGCTTTCTTT
TRBJ1-2 TRBV15 NA 15 NA CATSRDNPLYYGYTF TGTGCCACCAGCAGAGATAACCCCCTATATTACGGCTACACCTTC
TRBJ1-2 TRBV2 TRBD1 16 once CASSEWGQGSNYGYTF TGTGCCAGCAGTGAATGGGGACAGGGTTCTAACTATGGCTACACCTTC
TRBJ2-5 TRBV3-1/TRBV3-2 TRBD1 14 NA CASSYTGGGETQYF TGTGCCAGCAGCTACACAGGGGGCGGAGAGACCCAGTACTTC
TRBJ1-5 TRBV9 NA 14 NA CASSPAGNNQPQHF TGTGCCAGCAGCCCCGCAGGGAACAATCAGCCCCAGCATTTT
TRBJ1-5 TRBV7-2 NA 14 NA CASSLGQVNQPQHF TGTGCCAGCAGCTTAGGACAGGTTAATCAGCCCCAGCATTTT
TRBJ1-2 TRBV27 NA 14 NA CASSFTPDNYGYTF TGTGCCAGCAGTTTCACACCAGATAACTATGGCTACACCTTC
TRBJ1-2 TRBV6-5 TRBD1 14 NA CASSTQQGNYGYTF TGTGCCAGCAGTACCCAACAGGGGAACTATGGCTACACCTTC
TRBJ2-5 TRBV7-2 NA 13 NA CASSPGKGETQYF TGTGCCAGCAGCCCGGGAAAGGGAGAGACCCAGTACTTC
TRBJ1-5 TRBV5-6 NA 14 NA CASSLAGRDQPQHF TGTGCCAGCAGCTTGGCAGGGAGGGATCAGCCCCAGCATTTT
TRBJ1-2 TRBV6-5 NA 12 NA CASGLRHYGYTF TGTGCGAGCGGCCTCAGGCACTATGGCTACACCTTC
TRBJ2-7 TRBV29-1 TRBD1 14 medium-sized CSAATGTGPLEQYF TGCAGCGCTGCCACCGGGACAGGGCCCCTGGAGCAGTACTTC
TRBJ2-5 TRBV18 NA 13 NA CASSPPAQETQYF TGTGCCAGCTCACCACCGGCCCAAGAGACCCAGTACTTC
TRBJ1-5 TRBV4-1 NA 13 NA CASSWQENQPQHF TGCGCCAGCAGCTGGCAGGAAAATCAGCCCCAGCATTTT
TRBJ1-5 TRBV10-3 NA 14 NA CATTGKENNQPQHF TGTGCCACTACAGGGAAGGAAAACAATCAGCCCCAGCATTTT
TRBJ1-2 TRBV6-2/TRBV6-3 NA 16 NA CASSYATRGKGYGYTF TGTGCCAGCAGTTACGCGACCAGGGGAAAGGGCTATGGCTACACCTTC
TRBJ1-1 TRBV3-1/TRBV3-2 TRBD1 14 NA CASSVGQGETEAFF TGTGCCAGCAGCGTTGGACAGGGAGAAACTGAAGCTTTCTTT
TRBJ1-2 TRBV7-9 NA 11 once CASSWGDGYTF TGTGCCAGCAGCTGGGGCGATGGCTACACCTTC
TRBJ1-5 TRBV7-9 NA 15 NA CASSLQGLGDQPQHF TGTGCCAGCAGCCTACAGGGTCTCGGTGATCAGCCCCAGCATTTT
TRBJ2-3 TRBV6-6 NA 16 NA CASSYSLHRGSDTQYF TGTGCCAGCAGTTACTCTTTGCACCGGGGATCAGATACGCAGTATTTT
TRBJ1-1 TRBV29-1 NA 13 NA CSVSGQMNTEAFF TGCAGCGTGAGTGGACAGATGAACACTGAAGCTTTCTTT
TRBJ2-2 TRBV28 NA 14 NA CASSSGANTGELFF TGTGCCAGCAGTTCCGGGGCGAACACCGGGGAGCTGTTTTTT
TRBJ2-3 TRBV19 NA 16 NA CASSIRWGGSTDTQYF TGTGCCAGTAGTATCCGGTGGGGGGGCTCCACAGATACGCAGTATTTT
TRBJ2-2 TRBV6-5 NA 16 NA CASSWSGTRGTGELFF TGTGCCAGCAGTTGGTCCGGGACAAGAGGGACCGGGGAGCTGTTTTTT
TRBJ1-2 TRBV3-1/TRBV3-2 TRBD1 15 NA CASSLRGTGDYGYTF TGTGCCAGCAGCCTTCGGGGGACAGGGGACTATGGCTACACCTTC
TRBJ2-1 TRBV5-1 NA 15 NA CASSFGGSSYNEQFF TGCGCCAGCAGCTTCGGGGGAAGCTCCTACAATGAGCAGTTCTTC
TRBJ2-6 TRBV2 TRBD2 15 NA CASRERGDGANVLTF TGTGCCAGCAGAGAACGGGGGGATGGGGCCAACGTCCTGACTTTC
TRBJ1-1 TRBV27 NA 14 NA CASSPGLRHTEAFF TGTGCCAGCAGTCCGGGGTTGAGGCACACTGAAGCTTTCTTT
TRBJ2-2 TRBV6-4 NA 13 NA CASSDSETGELFF TGTGCCAGCAGTGACTCAGAGACCGGGGAGCTGTTTTTT
TRBJ2-7 TRBV10-1 NA 12 large CASSESGAGEHF TGCGCCAGCAGTGAGTCGGGGGCAGGGGAGCACTTC
TRBJ1-1 TRBV12-3/TRBV12-4 NA 13 NA CASSFTGKPEAFF TGTGCCAGCAGTTTTACAGGGAAACCTGAAGCTTTCTTT
TRBJ1-2 TRBV5-1 TRBD1 15 NA CASSSDRGLQYGYTF TGCGCCAGCAGCTCGGACAGGGGGCTTCAGTATGGCTACACCTTC
TRBJ2-1 TRBV6-6 TRBD2 15 NA CASSGTSGDYNEQFF TGTGCCAGCAGTGGGACTAGCGGAGATTACAATGAGCAGTTCTTC
TRBJ2-5 TRBV7-2 NA 15 NA CASSLLAGLSETQYF TGTGCCAGCAGCTTATTGGCGGGGTTGTCGGAGACCCAGTACTTC
TRBJ2-1 TRBV4-3 TRBD1 14 NA CASSQEQGADEQFF TGCGCCAGCAGCCAAGAACAGGGGGCGGACGAGCAGTTCTTC
TRBJ1-4 TRBV10-2 NA 14 NA CASSESQSKEKLFF TGCGCCAGCAGTGAGTCCCAGTCGAAGGAAAAACTGTTTTTT
TRBJ2-5 TRBV4-3 TRBD2 16 NA CASSQGLAGGRETQYF TGCGCCAGCAGCCAAGGACTAGCGGGGGGGCGAGAGACCCAGTACTTC
TRBJ2-5 TRBV5-1 NA 12 NA CASSSGLGTQYF TGCGCCAGCAGCTCAGGGTTAGGGACCCAGTACTTC
TRBJ1-1 TRBV5-5 NA 12 NA CASSFQGTEAFF TGTGCCAGCAGCTTTCAGGGCACTGAAGCTTTCTTT
TRBJ1-3 TRBV30 NA 17 once CAWSVLGASIWGNTIYF TGTGCCTGGAGTGTATTAGGAGCCTCCATATGGGGAAACACCATATATTTT
TRBJ1-2 TRBV28 NA 13 once CASSLARNYGYTF TGTGCCAGCAGTTTAGCGAGAAACTATGGCTACACCTTC
TRBJ2-5 TRBV7-6 TRBD2 15 NA CASSSPSGGAATQYF TGTGCCAGCAGCTCGCCAAGCGGGGGGGCCGCGACCCAGTACTTC
TRBJ2-7 TRBV4-1 TRBD2 14 NA CASSPTSGSMRQYF TGCGCCAGCAGCCCAACCAGCGGGAGCATGCGGCAGTACTTC
TRBJ1-1 TRBV13 NA 14 NA CASSLAQGYTEAFF TGTGCCAGCAGCTTGGCGCAGGGTTACACTGAAGCTTTCTTT
TRBJ2-1 TRBV27 TRBD1 15 NA CASRRQGGLNNEQFF TGTGCCAGCAGGCGACAGGGTGGATTAAACAATGAGCAGTTCTTC
TRBJ2-2 TRBV5-6 NA 12 NA CASSSLTGELFF TGTGCCAGCAGCTCCCTTACCGGGGAGCTGTTTTTT
TRBJ2-5 TRBV12-5 NA 15 large CASGLVTTGSETQYF TGTGCTAGTGGTTTGGTTACAACAGGGTCCGAGACCCAGTACTTC
TRBJ2-5 TRBV19 TRBD1 15 NA CASSIPSGQGATQYF TGTGCCAGTAGTATACCCTCCGGACAGGGGGCCACCCAGTACTTC
TRBJ2-2 TRBV7-9 TRBD2 16 NA CASSLASGRLTGELFF TGTGCCAGCAGCTTAGCCTCCGGGAGGTTGACCGGGGAGCTGTTTTTT
TRBJ2-7 TRBV5-1 TRBD1 15 few CASSLDKQGFYEQYF TGCGCCAGCAGCTTGGACAAACAGGGGTTCTACGAGCAGTACTTC
TRBJ1-6 TRBV18 TRBD1 16 NA CASSPPAGGRGSPLHF TGTGCCAGCTCACCCCCGGCAGGGGGAAGAGGGTCACCCCTCCACTTT
TRBJ2-2 TRBV5-1 TRBD1 16 NA CASSRAGTGNTGELFF TGCGCCAGCAGCCGGGCCGGGACAGGGAACACCGGGGAGCTGTTTTTT
TRBJ1-1 TRBV20-1 NA 11 NA CSAISGTEAFF TGCAGTGCCATTTCGGGCACTGAAGCTTTCTTT
TRBJ2-7 TRBV10-3 NA 15 NA CAISTDRNPGGEQYF TGTGCCATCAGTACGGACCGGAACCCTGGAGGCGAGCAGTACTTC
TRBJ2-7 TRBV10-3 TRBD1 15 NA CAISGGQGANYEQYF TGTGCCATCAGTGGGGGACAGGGGGCAAACTACGAGCAGTACTTC
TRBJ1-1 TRBV5-1 NA 11 NA CASQGNTEAFF TGCGCCAGTCAGGGGAACACTGAAGCTTTCTTT
TRBJ1-1 TRBV6-5 NA 15 NA CASSLRWSSDSEAFF TGTGCCAGCAGTTTAAGATGGAGTTCGGATAGTGAAGCTTTCTTT
TRBJ1-5 TRBV7-2 NA 15 NA CASSFGGSGNQPQHF TGTGCCAGCAGCTTCGGGGGTAGTGGCAATCAGCCCCAGCATTTT